The entry below describes one TCR beta chain. Its antigen is undetermined. This sample is drawn from a study of blood T cells in healthy people across ages. Study overall: For every two T cells, template switching captured about one barcoded beta molecule.

Combining a sample-barcoded 5' primer with a J-beta primer mix, a second PCR ran for about 6 to 11 cycles. MiXCR, applied by TCRdb to the 5' RACE reads, yields one record per CDR3 protein. The table has roughly 800,000 distinct CDR3 sequences, around 36% seen once; the top ten hold about an eighth. V was shortened by 0 bases and J by 6 bases, with 4 bases between the two germline ends. Per the germline V gene, CDR1 is SGDLS and CDR2 is YYNGEE. There are 12 residues in the CDR3. Study findings and constraints: Roughly linear age-related decline in beta diversity appeared, significant by age roughly 40.

Drawn from each donor were roughly 10 milliliters of peripheral blood. The chain employs TRBV9 and TRBJ2-1, with D hard to call. The sequence was obtained from a young man in good health. The sequencing sample was made of blood. CDR3 nucleotide sequence: TGTGCCAGCAGCGTAGTTAGCAATGAGCAGTTCTTC. It is translated as CASSVVSNEQFF.